The sequence of this T cell receptor beta chain was determined in a study of T cell changes during pregnancy in multiple sclerosis. Germline V gives CDR1 MRHNA, CDR2 SNTAGT. The CDR3 has 16 amino acids. Trimming pared 3 bases from V and 3 bases from J, leaving 14 bases between. Profiling relied on immunoSEQ multiplex PCR, and the TCRdb table lists in-frame clones only, not all of them. The sample lists approximately 39,000 clones, roughly 92% seen once, with roughly 1.2% in the top ten. The J gene is TRBJ2-2, the V gene TRBV6-4; TRBD1 might be the D (5 bases). This TCR was sampled from a female donor with multiple sclerosis, enrolled in a pregnancy study. The sample was PBMCs (not recorded whether the cells were cultured). The DNA for the CDR3 is TGTGCCAGCAGTGATGTCGCCCTCAGGGACACCGGGGAGCTGTTTTTT. Protein sequence: CASSDVALRDTGELFF.